The following is a TCR beta chain sequence with its context. Its antigen is not yet known. The input lacks base qualities; no much larger clone sits a single base away. These data come from a study of shared T cell receptors in the human thymus (TCRdb year 2021). Some background on the complete study: The study examined how self-reactive, shared T-cell receptor alpha chains are generated in the human thymus.

The CDR3 measures 15 amino acids from cysteine to phenylalanine. Of the read, only the CDR3 DNA is kept; its 45 bases are in frame from base 1. From V the trimming removes 7 bases and from J it removes 4 bases, while the gene matches leave 6 bases of the junction unaccounted for. For CDR1 and CDR2, the germline V gene lists MDHEN and SYDVKM. The library was obtained by the immunoSEQ multiplex PCR assay. The immuneACCESS repertoire file appears here via TCRdb, limited to in-frame rearrangements. These files lack a portion of the clones; in checked studies, under half of the deficit traces to unresolved V genes, and the cause of the others is not known. Recorded for this sample are almost 550,000 clones; 75% to 80% of them occurred a single time. More than 0.01% of the sample belongs to the ten largest clones. These data also formed part of another study, on human thymus T cells. The second paper further reports: Donors were immunologically healthy infants undergoing open corrective cardiac surgery for congenital heart defects in Finland. The thymus tissue came from surgical resects taken out during corrective cardiac surgery. Usage of V and J gene segments appeared to be biased in both the thymic and the peripheral blood repertoires. Highly overlapping thymic TCR repertoires among unrelated individuals were reported in the related research. TCR alpha and beta repertoires from seven to nine infant thymus samples and a few related peripheral blood samples were characterized in the study. The cohort included more than 5 male and two female infants, with donor ages spanning 7 to 244 days. After being mechanically released from the tissue, thymocytes were kept at -70 degrees C in pellets of roughly 9.5-31 million cells. A QIAsymphony instrument was used to extract genomic DNA from frozen cell pellets. Using the immunoSEQ multiplex PCR assay, the TCRB and TCRAD loci were amplified from a standardized quantity of quality-controlled genomic DNA. The amplicons spanned the V(D)J region and were long enough to cover the CDR3 and allow V and J genes to be identified. The commercial immunoSEQ service was used to sequence amplicons on an Illumina platform. Primer bias and sequencing errors were corrected using previously described methods, and TCRAD and TCRB definitions followed the IMGT database. The repertoires were analysed using immunoSEQ Analyzer 3.0 and VDJTools for basic statistics, V/J segment usage, diversity estimates, rarefaction and pairwise overlap. Diversity was estimated with Chao1, ChaoE, Efron-Thisted, Shannon and inverse Simpson indices, and also on datasets down-sampled to the smallest sample. Repertoire overlap used strict matching of CDR3 nucleotide sequence, V gene and J gene, with Jaccard-based multidimensional scaling clustering. On average, roughly 810,000 unique TCRB clonotypes were obtained from thymus samples, compared with roughly 89,000 from blood samples.

The sequence is built from TRBV28 and TRBJ2-1; TRBD2 lines up with 11 middle nucleotides. Sequenced input: thymocytes. This clonotype was sampled from a boy younger than two with a congenital heart defect. Donor details come from another sample of the same person, matched by shared clones. DNA sequence: TGTGCCAGCAATAGACGGACTAGCGGGTACAATGAGCAGTTCTTC. It specifies CASNRRTSGYNEQFF.